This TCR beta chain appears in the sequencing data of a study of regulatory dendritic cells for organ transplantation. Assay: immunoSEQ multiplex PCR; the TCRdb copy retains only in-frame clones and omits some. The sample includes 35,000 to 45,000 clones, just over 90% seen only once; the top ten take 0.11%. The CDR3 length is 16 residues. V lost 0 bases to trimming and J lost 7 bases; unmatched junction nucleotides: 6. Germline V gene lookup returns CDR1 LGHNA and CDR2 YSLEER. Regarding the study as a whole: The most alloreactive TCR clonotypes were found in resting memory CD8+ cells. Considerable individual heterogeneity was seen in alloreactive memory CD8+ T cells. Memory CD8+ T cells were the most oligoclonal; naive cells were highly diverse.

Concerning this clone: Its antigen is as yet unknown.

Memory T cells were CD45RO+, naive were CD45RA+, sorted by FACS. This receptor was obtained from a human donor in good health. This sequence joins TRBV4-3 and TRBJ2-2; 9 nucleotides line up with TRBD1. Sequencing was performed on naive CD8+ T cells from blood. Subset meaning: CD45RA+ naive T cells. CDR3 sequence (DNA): TGCGCCAGCAGCCAAGAAACAGGACAGGGGATCGGGGAGCTGTTTTTT. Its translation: CASSQETGQGIGELFF.